The rows below give T cell receptor beta chains drawn from one sample of a study of blood T cell repertoires in COVID-19. The assay was immunoSEQ multiplex PCR, and TCRdb's table has in-frame clones only and misses some. The sample contains 120,000 to 150,000 clones, approximately 91% of which appear only once. Sequenced: peripheral blood. Source of these receptors: a human donor in a cohort sampled during active COVID-19. Each CDR3 is given with its conserved first and last residue. The order of the fields is V gene, J gene, D gene, clone size, CDR3 protein, CDR3 DNA. D genes are given only for firm matches. Clone size is given for some rows only: seen once, a few or many times, or a class if the clone is expanded.

TRBV29-1	TRBJ1-1	TRBD1	-	CSVEDGQGALNTEAFF	TGCAGCGTTGAAGATGGACAGGGGGCGCTTAACACTGAAGCTTTCTTT
TRBV30	TRBJ2-5	TRBD2	-	CAWSRLAGGETQYF	TGTGCCTGGAGTCGCCTAGCGGGAGGAGAGACCCAGTACTTC
TRBV19	TRBJ2-5	TRBD1	once	CASSSQGAETQYF	TGTGCCAGTAGTAGTCAGGGGGCTGAGACCCAGTACTTC
TRBV19	TRBJ1-1	-	-	CASCPLGDLTEAFF	TGTGCCAGTTGCCCTCTAGGGGATTTGACTGAAGCTTTCTTT
TRBV3-1/TRBV3-2	TRBJ1-1	-	-	CASSHLNTEAFF	TGTGCCAGCAGCCACTTGAACACTGAAGCTTTCTTT
TRBV10-3	TRBJ2-2	TRBD2	-	CATASGTTGELFF	TGTGCCACGGCTAGCGGGACCACCGGGGAGCTGTTTTTT
TRBV4-2	TRBJ1-5	TRBD1	medium-sized	CASSQAGTGYQPQHF	TGTGCCAGCAGCCAAGCCGGGACAGGGTATCAGCCCCAGCATTTT
TRBV21-1	TRBJ1-6	-	-	CASSVRDRGRLTYNSPLHF	TGTGCCAGCAGCGTCCGGGACAGGGGGCGGTTGACCTATAATTCACCCCTCCACTTT
TRBV7-9	TRBJ2-5	-	-	CASSLGSTTANQETQYF	TGTGCCAGCAGCTTAGGGAGTACGACAGCAAACCAAGAGACCCAGTACTTC
TRBV20-1	TRBJ2-5	-	-	CSVQGGETQYF	TGCAGTGTGCAGGGGGGCGAGACCCAGTACTTC
TRBV6-5	TRBJ2-2	TRBD2	-	CAARLAGDTGELFF	TGTGCCGCACGACTAGCGGGAGACACCGGGGAGCTGTTTTTT
TRBV6-6	TRBJ2-2	TRBD2	-	CASGKREGTGELFF	TGTGCCAGCGGCAAGCGGGAGGGCACCGGGGAGCTGTTTTTT
TRBV18	TRBJ2-6	-	-	CASSPVQATPGANVLTF	TGTGCCAGCTCACCCGTACAGGCCACCCCTGGGGCCAACGTCCTGACTTTC
TRBV7-3	TRBJ2-3	-	-	CASSLNPGGTDTQYF	TGTGCCAGCAGCTTAAATCCAGGGGGCACAGATACGCAGTATTTT
TRBV9	TRBJ2-3	TRBD2	-	CASSARGTSGRDTQYF	TGTGCCAGCAGCGCGAGAGGGACTAGCGGGAGGGATACGCAGTATTTT
TRBV5-1	TRBJ2-1	TRBD1	-	CASRPGTGKNNEQFF	TGCGCCAGCAGACCCGGGACAGGGAAAAACAATGAGCAGTTCTTC
TRBV13	TRBJ2-3	TRBD1	-	CASSSPETGSDTQYF	TGTGCCAGCAGCTCTCCTGAGACAGGGTCAGATACGCAGTATTTT
TRBV27	TRBJ2-5	-	-	CASSSLSAGLETQYF	TGTGCCAGCAGTTCCCTTTCGGCAGGGTTGGAGACCCAGTACTTC
TRBV2	TRBJ2-7	TRBD1	once	CASRGDRPYEQYF	TGTGCCAGCAGGGGGGACAGGCCCTACGAGCAGTACTTC
TRBV7-2	TRBJ1-1	TRBD1	-	CASSSVPQGAGGTEAFF	TGTGCCAGCAGCTCGGTTCCTCAGGGGGCTGGTGGCACTGAAGCTTTCTTT
TRBV28	TRBJ2-2	TRBD1	-	CASRMGTGPGELFF	TGTGCCAGCAGAATGGGGACAGGCCCAGGGGAGCTGTTTTTT
TRBV29-1	TRBJ1-2	-	-	CSAGQFDIYGYTF	TGCAGCGCTGGACAATTTGACATCTATGGCTACACCTTC
TRBV30	TRBJ1-2	-	-	CAWRTQTSYGYTF	TGTGCCTGGAGAACACAAACTAGCTATGGCTACACCTTC
TRBV2	TRBJ2-4	TRBD2	-	CASSGLAGGPSTKNIQYF	TGTGCCAGCAGTGGACTAGCGGGGGGGCCTTCTACCAAAAACATTCAGTACTTC
TRBV7-8	TRBJ2-4	TRBD1	once	CASSLGGTAKNIQYF	TGTGCCAGCAGCTTAGGTGGGACAGCTAAAAACATTCAGTACTTC
TRBV2	TRBJ1-2	-	-	CASSEQGEYGYTF	TGTGCCAGCAGTGAACAGGGCGAGTATGGCTACACCTTC
TRBV11-3	TRBJ2-2	TRBD1	-	CASSPGQGANTGELFF	TGTGCCAGCAGCCCGGGACAGGGGGCGAACACCGGGGAGCTGTTTTTT
TRBV7-9	TRBJ2-5	TRBD2	-	CASTGGGFEETQYF	TGTGCCAGCACCGGGGGAGGGTTTGAAGAGACCCAGTACTTC
TRBV4-3	TRBJ2-3	-	-	CASSQALGLDTQYF	TGCGCCAGCAGCCAAGCCCTGGGACTAGATACGCAGTATTTT
TRBV24-1	TRBJ2-3	-	-	CATSDRRSDTQYF	TGTGCCACCAGTGATCGTAGATCAGATACGCAGTATTTT
TRBV7-6	TRBJ2-1	-	-	CASSRNNEQFF	TGTGCCAGCAGCCGTAACAATGAGCAGTTCTTC
TRBV28	TRBJ2-2	-	-	CATLSGELFF	TGTGCCACCCTGTCCGGGGAGCTGTTTTTT
TRBV5-4	TRBJ1-1	-	-	CASSPRNREAFF	TGTGCCAGCAGCCCTCGGAACAGGGAAGCTTTCTTT
TRBV7-3	TRBJ1-1	-	-	CASSREFGGEAFF	TGTGCCAGCAGCCGGGAGTTTGGGGGTGAAGCTTTCTTT
TRBV19	TRBJ2-5	-	-	CASSMSGQETQYF	TGTGCCAGTAGTATGTCCGGCCAAGAGACCCAGTACTTC
TRBV19	TRBJ1-3	-	-	CASIIFERNTIYF	TGTGCCAGTATTATTTTCGAGAGAAACACCATATATTTT